The 32 T cell receptor beta chains listed next were all sequenced from one sample in a study of cytomegalovirus exposure and HLA in healthy donors. The protocol was immunoSEQ multiplex PCR, while the TCRdb copy is restricted to in-frame clones and leaves out a portion. The profile covers roughly 150,000 clones, with approximately 87% appearing a single time and about 5.8% taken by the ten largest. The sample was PBMCs. The origin of the receptors is a woman between 25 and 40 years old in good health and CMV-seronegative.

The chain couples TRBV5-1 to TRBJ2-5, with D tentatively TRBD2 (5 bases). Germline V lookup: CDR1 SGHRS, CDR2 YFSETQ. CDR3 length: 11 residues. The V gene lost 3 bases and the J gene lost 7 bases, with 7 bases spanning the gap. This CDR3 reads CASSSTRTQYF. The CDR3 DNA reads as TGCGCCAGCAGCTCTACTAGGACCCAGTACTTC.

This chain joins TRBV5-1 and TRBJ2-1; 12 bases are shared with TRBD2. The length of the CDR3 is 15 residues. Germline trimming cut 2 bases from V and 5 bases from J; bases unmatched to any gene: 2. Germline V CDR1 and CDR2: SGHRS, YFSETQ. As DNA, the CDR3 is TGCGCCAGCAGCTTACTAGCGGGGGGTAACAATGAGCAGTTCTTC. Translation gives CASSLLAGGNNEQFF.

The chain employs TRBV27 and TRBJ1-5; D possibly corresponds to TRBD1 (5 bases). V was trimmed by 1 base and J by 2 bases, leaving 12 bases between them. The CDR3 totals 16 residues. Germline V CDR1 and CDR2: MNHEY, SMNVEV (reference sequence). The CDR3 DNA sequence: TGTGCCAGCAGTTTATTTTCAGGGTATGGCAATCAGCCCCAGCATTTT. Translated: CASSLFSGYGNQPQHF.

The chain is built from TRBV27 and TRBJ2-7; 7 nucleotides line up with TRBD1. Germline V lookup: CDR1 MNHEY, CDR2 SMNVEV (reference sequence). This CDR3 is 16 amino acids long. The V segment lost 4 bases and the J segment 4 bases; nucleotides outside the gene matches: 13. The CDR3 nucleotides are TGTGCCAGCAGTTCACGCCGCGGCAGGGGGTTATACGAGCAGTACTTC. It encodes CASSSRRGRGLYEQYF.

The genes are TRBV7-2 and TRBJ2-7, with D unresolved. CDR3 length: 12 amino acids. Germline CDR1 reads SGHTA; CDR2 reads FQGNSA. V lost 1 base and J 3 bases, leaving 4 bases between the germline ends. The CDR3 loop is CASSLGVYEQYF. CDR3 nucleotide sequence: TGTGCCAGCAGCTTAGGCGTCTACGAGCAGTACTTC.

The rearrangement joins TRBV4-3 to TRBJ1-5; D remains unclear. Germline values: CDR1 LGHNA, CDR2 YSLEER. The CDR3 runs 14 residues. Trimming pared 0 bases from V and 5 bases from J, leaving 8 bases between. This CDR3 reads CASSQEDGDQPQHF. The CDR3 nucleotides read TGCGCCAGCAGCCAAGAGGACGGCGATCAGCCCCAGCATTTT.

This sequence joins TRBV4-3 and TRBJ1-2; D might be TRBD1 (5 bases). The germline V gene encodes CDR1 LGHNA and CDR2 YSLEER. This CDR3 has 17 residues. V lost 2 bases and J 3 bases, leaving 19 bases between the germline ends. The chain's CDR3 is CASSQLGMGHGDYGYTF. The CDR3 coding sequence is TGCGCCAGCAGCCAACTGGGGATGGGGCACGGGGACTATGGCTACACCTTC.

The chain employs TRBV6-1 and TRBJ2-7, with TRBD1 identical over 7 bases. In germline, CDR1 is MNHNS, CDR2 SASEGT. The junction had 5 bases not matched to a gene; V was cut back by 4 bases and J by 2 bases. The CDR3 is 14 residues long. The CDR3 region is CASSARGIPYEQYF. The CDR3 DNA reads as TGTGCCAGCAGTGCCAGGGGGATCCCCTACGAGCAGTACTTC.

This clone appeared a single time. The rearrangement joins TRBV10-3 to TRBJ1-1; D gene ambiguous. Trimming left V 3 bases short and J 1 base short, with 9 bases between. In germline, CDR1 is ENHRY, CDR2 SYGVKD. This CDR3 has 14 residues. The CDR3 loop is CAISEGRANTEAFF. The CDR3 DNA reads TGTGCCATCAGTGAAGGGCGAGCGAACACTGAAGCTTTCTTT.

There are a few counts of this clone. J is TRBJ1-1 and V is TRBV28, with 8 bases that match TRBD1. Germline V gene sequence: CDR1 MDHEN, CDR2 SYDVKM. The CDR3 contains 17 residues. V dropped 6 bases and J dropped 5; count of bases not matched to a gene: 17. CDR3 sequence: CASSLRTGSPQGTEAFF. The CDR3 nucleotides are TGTGCCAGCAGCCTCAGGACAGGGTCGCCCCAAGGGACTGAAGCTTTCTTT. Variable domain in full (rest from reference TRBV28 and TRBJ1-1): DVKVTQSSRYLVKRTGEKVFLECVQDMDHENMFWYRQDPGLGLRLIYFSYDVKMKEKGDIPEGYSVSREKKERFSLILESASTNQTSMYLCASSLRTGSPQGTEAFFGQGTRLTVV.

V and J are TRBV7-8 and TRBJ1-6; no reliable D call. CDR1 is SGHVS, CDR2 FQNEAQ, per germline. The CDR3 runs to 18 residues. V gave up 1 base and J gave up 0 bases, with 13 bases separating them. For the CDR3, the DNA is TGTGCCAGCAGCTTAGACATTCCAAGCAGCTCCTATAATTCACCCCTCCACTTT. This translates into CASSLDIPSSSYNSPLHF.

Only a few counts were recorded for this clone. CDR3 DNA sequence: TGTGCCAGCAGTTTATGGGGCCTCACTGAAGCTTTCTTT. The encoded protein is CASSLWGLTEAFF. This chain uses TRBV27 with TRBJ1-1; TRBD1 might be the D (5 bases). This CDR3 contains 13 residues. V lost 1 base and J lost 4, with 7 bases in between. CDR1 and CDR2 (germline): MNHEY, SMNVEV (reference sequence).

This sequence joins TRBV20-1 and TRBJ2-3; D call uncertain. Germline V lookup: CDR1 DFQATT, CDR2 SNEGSKA (reference sequence). Trimming stripped 6 bases from V and 3 bases from J, with 7 bases between. The length of the CDR3 is 11 residues. CDR3 DNA sequence: TGCAGTGCCTTGGCGACAGATACGCAGTATTTT. As protein: CSALATDTQYF.

The chain combines TRBV13 with TRBJ1-6; D might be TRBD1 (5 bases). Deletions cut 1 base from V and 6 bases from J, with 7 bases between. The CDR3 loop spans 14 amino acids. Germline CDR1 reads PRHDT; CDR2 reads FYEKMQ (reference sequence). The CDR3 sequence: CASSLEGRNSPLHF. CDR3 DNA sequence: TGTGCCAGCAGCTTAGAGGGACGTAATTCACCCCTCCACTTT. Drawing the rest from reference TRBV13 and TRBJ1-6, the complete variable domain is AAGVIQSPRHLIKEKRETATLKCYPIPRHDTVYWYQQGPGQDPQFLISFYEKMQSDKGSIPDRFSAQQFSDYHSELNMSSLELGDSALYFCASSLEGRNSPLHFGNGTRLTVT.

V usage is TRBV27 and J usage is TRBJ2-3; 7 bases are shared with TRBD2. The CDR3 loop spans 14 amino acids. V shed 2 bases, J shed 4 bases, and the junction held 3 bases outside the gene matches. From germline, CDR1 is MNHEY and CDR2 SMNVEV (reference sequence). The CDR3 region is CASSLGLAADTQYF. CDR3 bases: TGTGCCAGCAGTTTAGGGCTAGCGGCAGATACGCAGTATTTT.

The J gene is TRBJ2-7, the V gene TRBV10-3, with D maybe TRBD1 (8 bases). The CDR3 has 12 amino acids. The V end lost 11 bases, the J end lost 3 bases, and 14 bases lay between the germline ends. CDR1 and CDR2 (germline): ENHRY, SYGVKD. CDR3 amino acids: CAGAGQDYEQYF. The CDR3 nucleotides are TGTGCCGGAGCGGGACAGGACTACGAGCAGTACTTC.

This clone was seen a single time. The V and J genes are TRBV27 and TRBJ2-1, with 10 bases matching TRBD2. The V gene end was trimmed by 5 bases and the J gene end by 0 bases; junction bases not matched to a gene: 4. Germline V gene lookup returns CDR1 MNHEY and CDR2 SMNVEV (reference sequence). This CDR3 spans 16 amino acids. DNA of the CDR3: TGTGCCAGCAGTCCAATAGCGGGAGGCTCCTACAATGAGCAGTTCTTC. Translating it yields CASSPIAGGSYNEQFF.

The DNA for the CDR3 is TGCGCCAGCAGTCAACTAACAGGGGGCTATGGCTACACCTTC. This sequence encodes CASSQLTGGYGYTF. The chain is built from TRBV5-1 and TRBJ1-2, with 8 bases aligning to TRBD1. The trim removed 5 bases at V and 4 bases at J, leaving 7 bases unmatched. CDR1 is SGHRS, CDR2 YFSETQ, per germline. This CDR3 region has 14 residues.

The gene calls are TRBV5-6 and TRBJ1-6; a weak D match, TRBD1 (6 bases). V shed 2 bases and J shed 3 bases, with 9 bases lying between them. This CDR3 comprises 15 residues. Germline loops: CDR1 SGHDT, CDR2 YYEEEE. The CDR3 is CASSFGQIYNSPLHF. The CDR3 DNA follows: TGTGCCAGCAGCTTCGGACAGATCTATAATTCACCCCTCCACTTT.

This clone was seen once. V is TRBV7-3 and J is TRBJ1-2; D perhaps matches TRBD1 (6 bases). V lost 6 bases, J lost 0 bases, and 17 bases lay in between. This CDR3 has 16 residues. The V gene's germline CDR1 is SGHTA and CDR2 FQGTGA. CDR3 in DNA: TGTGCCAGCAGTCCGGGACAACTGCTAGCTAACTATGGCTACACCTTC. It codes for CASSPGQLLANYGYTF.

The V call is TRBV9, the J call TRBJ2-5, with a possible D match to TRBD2 (5 bases). Trimming removed 4 bases from V and 0 bases from J, with 10 bases in between. Germline CDR1 and CDR2: SGDLS and YYNGEE. The CDR3 consists of 14 residues. The CDR3 sequence is CASSRFGDQETQYF. DNA of the CDR3: TGTGCCAGCAGCAGGTTCGGGGACCAAGAGACCCAGTACTTC.

V gene TRBV11-3 combines with J gene TRBJ2-7; D is tentatively TRBD1 or TRBD2 (5 bases each). The ends were cut back, 6 bases at V and 6 bases at J, with 15 bases in the middle. The CDR3 sequence is 13 residues long. The germline CDR1 and CDR2 sequences are SGHNT and YENEEA. The CDR3 region is CASSRTGLSEQYF. For the CDR3, the DNA is TGTGCCAGCAGTCGGACGGGGCTGTCCGAGCAGTACTTC.

This chain joins TRBV5-6 and TRBJ2-7; possibly TRBD1 for D (6 bases). Germline-derived CDR1 and CDR2 are SGHDT and YYEEEE. The CDR3 extends over 13 amino acids. V was pared by 4 bases and J by 6 bases, with 14 bases between. The CDR3 loop is CASSPGQLFEQYF. For the CDR3, the DNA is TGTGCCAGCAGCCCGGGACAACTGTTCGAGCAGTACTTC.

The chain links TRBV2 to TRBJ2-7, with 10 bases matching TRBD2. The germline V gene encodes CDR1 SNHLY and CDR2 FYNNEI. The ends lost 4 bases at V and 4 bases at J; junction bases unmatched: 7. The CDR3 sequence is 15 residues long. CDR3: CASSVSSGRRYEQYF. CDR3 DNA: TGTGCCAGCAGTGTGTCTAGCGGGAGAAGGTACGAGCAGTACTTC.

The V call is TRBV25-1, the J call TRBJ2-1, with 10 bases fitting TRBD2. V lost 3 bases and J lost 8; bases outside the gene matches: 4. Germline CDR1 is MGHDK and CDR2 is SYGVNS. The CDR3 extends over 14 amino acids. CDR3 sequence reads: CASSDPSGSYEQFF. The CDR3 DNA is TGTGCCAGCAGTGATCCTAGCGGGAGTTATGAGCAGTTCTTC.

The chain combines TRBV29-1 with TRBJ1-1; TRBD1 agrees at 7 bases. The V and J ends lost 4 bases and 3 bases, in that order; junction bases with no gene match: 8. There are 14 residues in the CDR3. Germline values: CDR1 SQVTM, CDR2 ANQGSEA. The CDR3 spells CSVGHRGSDTEAFF. CDR3 coding DNA: TGCAGCGTTGGGCACAGGGGTTCAGACACTGAAGCTTTCTTT. Looking up the rest from reference TRBV29-1 and TRBJ1-1 gives the full variable domain: SAVISQKPSRDICQRGTSLTIQCQVDSQVTMMFWYRQQPGQSLTLIATANQGSEATYESGFVIDKFPISRPNLTFSTLTVSNMSPEDSSIYLCSVGHRGSDTEAFFGQGTRLTVV.

The V and J genes are TRBV7-2 and TRBJ2-1; TRBD2 matches at 7 bases. The V segment lost 1 base and the J segment 6 bases; nucleotides outside the gene matches: 15. The germline V gene has CDR1 SGHTA and CDR2 FQGNSA. There are 18 residues in the CDR3. The DNA of the CDR3 is TGTGCCAGCAGCTTAGAGGGTGGGGGGGTCGCCCTGGGCAATGAGCAGTTCTTC. Protein: CASSLEGGGVALGNEQFF.

In this sample, this clone turned up once. The V gene is TRBV28, the J gene TRBJ2-7; no clear D gene. Looked up from germline, CDR1 is MDHEN and CDR2 is SYDVKM. The CDR3 has 12 residues. The germline V and J ends were trimmed by 6 bases and 2 bases, with 8 bases remaining between them. CDR3 protein: CASRARTYEQYF. The DNA for the CDR3 is TGTGCCAGCAGGGCCCGTACCTACGAGCAGTACTTC.

The V call is TRBV6-5, the J call TRBJ1-2; no clear D gene. The germline V gene encodes CDR1 MNHEY and CDR2 SVGAGI. V was shortened by 0 bases and J by 3 bases, with 8 bases between the two germline ends. CDR3 length: 14 amino acids. The DNA for the CDR3 is TGTGCCAGCAGTTACTCGTCGGCTTACTATGGCTACACCTTC. It encodes CASSYSSAYYGYTF.

This clone was observed once. The V gene is TRBV4-1, the J gene TRBJ1-4; no definite D call. Trimming removed 1 base from V and 0 bases from J, with 12 bases in between. The CDR3 spans 17 residues. The germline V gene encodes CDR1 MGHRA and CDR2 YSYEKL. The CDR3 DNA follows: TGCGCCAGCAGCCAAGGACTCGGCGGATCAACTAATGAAAAACTGTTTTTT. Amino acids: CASSQGLGGSTNEKLFF.

The chain is built from TRBV6-6 and TRBJ1-1; D unclear. The CDR3 is 12 amino acids. The germline CDR1 and CDR2 sequences are MNHNY and SVGAGI (reference sequence). With 8 bases removed from V and 4 bases from J, the gap between germline ends came to 11 bases. This CDR3 reads CASSGWRTEAFF. CDR3 nucleotides: TGTGCCAGCTCAGGCTGGCGCACTGAAGCTTTCTTT.

The chain has TRBV9 and TRBJ2-3, with 8 bases aligning to TRBD2. With 0 bases clipped from V and 4 bases from J, the junction kept 4 bases outside the gene matches. The CDR3 length is 15 residues. CDR1 and CDR2 from the germline V gene are SGDLS and YYNGEE. CDR3 residues: CASSVDTSGADTQYF. In DNA, the CDR3 is TGTGCCAGCAGCGTAGATACTAGCGGAGCAGATACGCAGTATTTT.